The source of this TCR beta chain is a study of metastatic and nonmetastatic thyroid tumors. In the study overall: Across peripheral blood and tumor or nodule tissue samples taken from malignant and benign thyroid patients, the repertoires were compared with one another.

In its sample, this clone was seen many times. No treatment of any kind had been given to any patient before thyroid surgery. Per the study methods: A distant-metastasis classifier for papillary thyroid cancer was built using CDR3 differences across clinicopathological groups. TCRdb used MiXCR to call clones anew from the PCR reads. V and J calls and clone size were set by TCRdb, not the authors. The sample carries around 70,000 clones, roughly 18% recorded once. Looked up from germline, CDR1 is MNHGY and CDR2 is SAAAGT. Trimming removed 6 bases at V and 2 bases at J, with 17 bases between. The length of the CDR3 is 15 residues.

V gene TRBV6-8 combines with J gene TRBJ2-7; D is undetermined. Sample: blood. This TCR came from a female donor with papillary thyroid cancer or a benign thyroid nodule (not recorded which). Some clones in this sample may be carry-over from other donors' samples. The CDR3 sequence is CASSHPGTSTYEQYF. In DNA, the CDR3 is TGTGCCAGCAGCCACCCCGGAACTTCCACCTACGAGCAGTACTTC.